The 15 T cell receptor beta chains below all came from one sample that was sequenced in a study of identical twins. Each CDR3 protein is one row after TCRdb ran MiXCR on the 5' RACE reads. The repertoire has 1.5 million or so distinct CDR3 sequences, roughly 35% of them found once; the top ten carry roughly 0.3%. Sequences were obtained from cord blood. The receptors derive from a newborn girl in good health.

A remark on this clonotype: A read error may be the cause here, since a much bigger clone is one base away. The genes are TRBV27 and TRBJ2-5, with 14 positions matching TRBD2. Trimming took 5 bases from V and 11 from J; bases not matched to a gene: 13. Looked up from germline, CDR1 is MNHEY and CDR2 is SMNVEV (reference sequence). This CDR3 is built from 16 residues. The DNA of the CDR3 is TGTGCCAGCAGTCCCCGACTAGCGGGGGGGCACAATGAGCAGTACTTC. Translated: CASSPRLAGGHNEQYF.

This clonotype was observed a few times. The V and J genes are TRBV2 and TRBJ1-2; 7 bases map to TRBD1. The germline gives CDR1 SNHLY, CDR2 FYNNEI. The CDR3 extends over 15 amino acids. Trimming removed 0 bases from V and 4 bases from J; junction bases left unmatched: 5. The CDR3 is CASSEALYRGYGYTF. The DNA for the CDR3 is TGTGCCAGCAGTGAAGCGCTTTACAGGGGCTATGGCTACACCTTC.

This chain connects TRBV25-1 to TRBJ2-1; 10 nucleotides match TRBD2. Germline V gives CDR1 MGHDK, CDR2 SYGVNS. V shed 2 bases, J shed 6 bases, and the junction held 7 bases outside the gene matches. The CDR3 is 16 amino acids. The CDR3 DNA is TGTGCCAGCAGTGAAGGGAGCGGGGGGGGATGCAATGAGCAGTTCTTC. Protein: CASSEGSGGGCNEQFF.

This clonotype has more than one count but fewer than ten. The chain carries TRBV28 and TRBJ2-7; tentatively, D is TRBD2 (5 bases). Trimming pared 2 bases from V and 3 bases from J, leaving 11 bases between. The CDR3 is 14 amino acids. Germline V gene data show CDR1 as MDHEN and CDR2 as SYDVKM. Here the CDR3 DNA reads TGTGCCAGCAGTTTAAGCGGCACGAACTACGAGCAGTACTTC. Translated: CASSLSGTNYEQYF. Together with reference TRBV28 and TRBJ2-7, the CDR3 gives the full variable domain: DVKVTQSSRYLVKRTGEKVFLECVQDMDHENMFWYRQDPGLGLRLIYFSYDVKMKEKGDIPEGYSVSREKKERFSLILESASTNQTSMYLCASSLSGTNYEQYFGPGTRLTVT.

This chain connects TRBV20-1 to TRBJ2-7; tentatively, D is TRBD1 or TRBD2 (5 bases each). Germline V gives CDR1 DFQATT, CDR2 SNEGSKA (reference sequence). Trimming removed 1 base from V and 3 bases from J, with 13 bases in between. This CDR3 is built from 14 residues. The DNA for the CDR3 is TGCAGTGCTAGAGCTCCGAGGGGAGTCTACGAGCAGTACTTC. Residues: CSARAPRGVYEQYF.

About this clonotype: This sequence may be a read error, since a much larger clone differs from it by one base. The V call is TRBV20-1, the J call TRBJ2-1, with 7 bases aligning to TRBD2. This CDR3 is built from 14 residues. The V and J ends lost 2 bases and 0 bases, in that order; junction bases with no gene match: 1. Germline V gene data show CDR1 as DFQATT and CDR2 as SNEGSKA (reference sequence). CDR3 DNA sequence: TGCAGTGCTAGAAGGGAGGGCTCCTACAATGAGCAGTTCTTC. Translated: CSARREGSYNEQFF.

The chain uses TRBV20-1 and TRBJ2-1; 13 bases match TRBD2. The CDR3 sequence is 14 residues long. The junction had 7 bases not matched to a gene; V was cut back by 2 bases and J by 12 bases. Germline V gene sequence: CDR1 DFQATT, CDR2 SNEGSKA (reference sequence). CDR3 nucleotides: TGCAGTGCTAGACCTACTAGCGGGGGGGCCGGGCAGTTCTTC. Translation: CSARPTSGGAGQFF.

The V and J genes are TRBV14 and TRBJ2-7; possibly TRBD2 for D (5 bases). V gave up 3 bases and J gave up 5 bases, with 11 bases separating them. This CDR3 region has 13 residues. Germline V gives CDR1 SGHDN, CDR2 FVKESK. The CDR3 sequence: CASSQREPHEQYF. DNA of the CDR3: TGTGCCAGCAGCCAGAGGGAGCCGCACGAGCAGTACTTC.

The chain is built from TRBV7-2 and TRBJ2-7, with 9 positions matching TRBD1. This CDR3 is built from 12 residues. V shed 6 bases and J 6 bases; nucleotides not matched to a gene: 3. Germline loops: CDR1 SGHTA, CDR2 FQGNSA. CDR3 coding DNA: TGTGCCAGCAGGCAACAGGGGGCCGAGCAGTACTTC. The encoded protein is CASRQQGAEQYF.

The rearrangement links TRBV20-1 to TRBJ1-1; no clear D. Trimming took 3 bases from V and 2 from J, leaving 13 bases between them. The germline gives CDR1 DFQATT, CDR2 SNEGSKA (reference sequence). CDR3 length equals 14 residues. CDR3 sequence (DNA): TGCAGTGCTAGCCGATCTCACGTTAACACTGAAGCTTTCTTT. Protein: CSASRSHVNTEAFF.

The rearrangement joins TRBV10-3 to TRBJ2-5, with 8 bases identical to TRBD2. With V trimmed by 5 bases and J by 11 bases, 19 bases remained unmatched. This CDR3 has 16 amino acids. The germline gives CDR1 ENHRY, CDR2 SYGVKD. The CDR3 DNA reads as TGTGCCATCAGTTGGTCGAGCGGGAGCGGTTGGAATGAGCAGTACTTC. Translated, it gives CAISWSSGSGWNEQYF.

Only a few counts were recorded for this clonotype. This sequence joins TRBV5-4 and TRBJ2-5, with 10 positions matching TRBD1. The end of the DNA is better explained by TRBJ2-7, so the J call may be wrong. The germline CDR1 and CDR2 sequences are SGHNT and YYREEE (reference sequence). The CDR3 has 13 amino acids. The CDR3 DNA reads as TGTGCCAGCAGCGGGGACAGGGGTGGCGAGCAGTACTTC. This encodes CASSGDRGGEQYF.

The chain employs TRBV20-1 and TRBJ1-6, with 10 bases that match TRBD1. The CDR3 has 14 amino acids. J lost 6 bases, V lost 5 bases, and 4 bases had no gene match. Germline CDR1 is DFQATT and CDR2 is SNEGSKA (reference sequence). The CDR3 loop reads CSALGQGGNSPLHF. CDR3 nucleotide sequence: TGCAGTGCTCTCGGACAGGGGGGTAATTCACCCCTCCACTTT.

The chain recombines TRBV20-1 with TRBJ2-3; 11 bases map to TRBD1. The CDR3 totals 15 residues. V lost 2 bases to trimming and J lost 6 bases; unmatched junction nucleotides: 7. CDR1 and CDR2 (germline): DFQATT, SNEGSKA (reference sequence). The DNA of the CDR3 is TGCAGTGCTAGACGAGGGACAGGGGGTCTTGATACGCAGTATTTT. It encodes CSARRGTGGLDTQYF.

This clonotype came up a few times. This chain links TRBV24-1 with TRBJ2-1; tentatively, D is TRBD2 (5 bases). This CDR3 is 14 amino acids long. V dropped 2 bases and J dropped 3 bases, with 7 bases sitting between them. Germline V gene data show CDR1 as KGHDR and CDR2 as SFDVKD. CDR3 DNA sequence: TGTGCCACCAGTGATTCACTAGTCTACAATGAGCAGTTCTTC. Its translation is CATSDSLVYNEQFF.